These 21 T cell receptor beta chains came from one sample sequenced in a study of Ad26.COV2.S vaccination and SARS-CoV-2 variants. Treatment noted: over 15 received Ad26.COV2.S at low or high dose, single or two shots; about 5 received placebo; per-sample allocation not given. Samples came from day 63 after the first vaccine or placebo injection. Some clones are missing from TCRdb's copy, which holds only in-frame ones; the method was immunoSEQ multiplex PCR. This repertoire shows more than 300,000 clones, about 85% found once; its top ten account for about 6.4%. The sample here was peripheral blood, taken in a trial of Ad26.COV2.S vaccine versus placebo. These receptors originate from a person between 18 and 65 years old who received the Ad26.COV2.S COVID-19 vaccine or a placebo.

This clone has more than one count but fewer than ten. V and J are TRBV12-2 and TRBJ2-7; TRBD2 is the table's D call and was not checked against the DNA. TRBV12-2 is an annotated pseudogene. The CDR3 has 16 residues. The CDR3, as DNA: TGTGCAAGTCGCCTACAGACTAGCGGGAAGTTTTACGAGCAGTACTTC. Amino acids: CASRLQTSGKFYEQYF.

The chain recombines TRBV5-1 with TRBJ2-7, with 9 bases lining up with TRBD1. Trimming at V came to 4 bases and at J to 4 bases, leaving 15 bases not matched to a gene. The V gene's germline CDR1 is SGHRS and CDR2 YFSETQ. The CDR3 runs to 17 residues. The CDR3 is CASSVLEAGTGFYEQYF. The DNA of the CDR3 is TGCGCCAGCAGCGTACTCGAGGCCGGGACAGGGTTTTACGAGCAGTACTTC. Full variable domain (missing parts from reference TRBV5-1 and TRBJ2-7): KAGVTQTPRYLIKTRGQQVTLSCSPISGHRSVSWYQQTPGQGLQFLFEYFSETQRNKGNFPGRFSGRQFSNSRSEMNVSTLELGDSALYLCASSVLEAGTGFYEQYFGPGTRLTVT.

The rearrangement links TRBV5-1 to TRBJ1-3; TRBD1 aligns across 7 bases. J lost 1 base, V lost 3 bases, and 10 bases had no gene match. The germline V gene has CDR1 SGHRS and CDR2 YFSETQ. This CDR3 is 17 amino acids long. This CDR3 is CASSWTSQGGSGNTIYF. DNA for the CDR3: TGCGCCAGCAGCTGGACGAGCCAGGGGGGATCTGGAAACACCATATATTTT.

V and J are TRBV9 and TRBJ2-1, with 13 nucleotides matching TRBD2. Germline lookup yields CDR1 SGDLS and CDR2 YYNGEE. The CDR3 contains 22 residues. Unmatched junction bases numbered 22, after V lost 0 bases and J lost 7 bases. CDR3 nucleotide sequence: TGTGCCAGCAGCGTAGGAGAGGGGAAGGTAGGGGGACTAGCGGGAAGTGGGAATGAGCAGTTCTTC. It translates to CASSVGEGKVGGLAGSGNEQFF. The variable domain in full, completed from reference TRBV9 and TRBJ2-1, reads DSGVTQTPKHLITATGQRVTLRCSPRSGDLSVYWYQQSLDQGLQFLIQYYNGEERAKGNILERFSAQQFPDLHSELNLSSLELGDSALYFCASSVGEGKVGGLAGSGNEQFFGPGTRLTVL.

The chain employs TRBV6-5 and TRBJ2-3; D is perhaps TRBD2 (5 bases). This CDR3 has 14 residues. V was shortened by 6 bases and J by 2 bases, with 12 bases between the two germline ends. Germline V gene data show CDR1 as MNHEY and CDR2 as SVGAGI. The CDR3 DNA is TGTGCCAGCAGGGTAACTAGAAACACAGATACGCAGTATTTT. This sequence encodes CASRVTRNTDTQYF.

The chain combines TRBV6-2 or TRBV6-3 with TRBJ2-1, with 8 bases identical to TRBD1. J was trimmed by 6 bases and V by 4 bases; bases with no gene match: 5. The CDR3 totals 14 residues. Germline-derived CDR1 and CDR2 are MNHEY and SVGEGT. In DNA, the CDR3 is TGTGCCAGCAGTTCGCAGGGGGCGCGCAATGAGCAGTTCTTC. It translates to CASSSQGARNEQFF.

This clone was picked up one time. J is TRBJ2-3 and V is TRBV2; possibly TRBD1 for D (5 bases). Germline CDR1 is SNHLY and CDR2 is FYNNEI. Between the trimmed V and J ends, which lost 4 bases and 2 bases, there was a span of 10 bases. This CDR3 is 14 amino acids long. Written as DNA, the CDR3 is TGTGCCAGCAGTGTCAGGGTCGTCACAGATACGCAGTATTTT. This sequence encodes CASSVRVVTDTQYF. The variable domain in full, completed from reference TRBV2 and TRBJ2-3, reads EPEVTQTPSHQVTQMGQEVILRCVPISNHLYFYWYRQILGQKVEFLVSFYNNEISEKSEIFDDQFSVERPDGSNFTLKIRSTKLEDSAMYFCASSVRVVTDTQYFGPGTRLTVL.

The chain uses TRBV5-4 and TRBJ1-4; weak D call: TRBD1 (5 bases). V was trimmed by 0 bases and J by 1 base, leaving 13 bases between them. CDR1 and CDR2 from the germline V gene are SGHNT and YYREEE (reference sequence). This CDR3 is built from 17 residues. The chain's CDR3 is CASSLARQGGTNEKLFF. The DNA for the CDR3 is TGTGCCAGCAGCTTGGCCAGGCAGGGAGGAACTAATGAAAAACTGTTTTTT.

The CDR3 nucleotides are TGCGCCAGCAGCCAATTATTGGCAGGGGTGACCTCGAACACCGGGGAGCTGTTTTTT. Encoded protein: CASSQLLAGVTSNTGELFF. The chain is built from TRBV4-3 and TRBJ2-2, with D perhaps matching TRBD1 (6 bases). V gave up 2 bases and J gave up 0 bases, with 19 bases separating them. Germline CDR1 reads LGHNA; CDR2 reads YSLEER. The CDR3 has 19 amino acids.

The V and J genes are TRBV4-3 and TRBJ2-7; TRBD2 is a possible D gene (6 bases). The V gene lost 1 base and the J gene lost 5 bases, with 15 bases spanning the gap. The CDR3 runs 15 residues. The germline V gene encodes CDR1 LGHNA and CDR2 YSLEER. The CDR3 coding sequence is TGCGCCAGCAGCCAAGGGCCCGGGGCGGGACACGAGCAGTACTTC. Translation gives CASSQGPGAGHEQYF.

V usage is TRBV7-9 and J usage is TRBJ2-1; D unclear. Germline-derived CDR1 and CDR2 are SEHNR and FQNEAQ (reference sequence). V was shortened by 4 bases and J by 5 bases, with 18 bases between the two germline ends. The CDR3 runs 16 residues. The CDR3 nucleotides read TGTGCCAGCAGCTCGGCGTTCGCCATCACTAACAATGAGCAGTTCTTC. Protein: CASSSAFAITNNEQFF.

V usage is TRBV7-2 and J usage is TRBJ2-7; D not certain. CDR1 SGHTA and CDR2 FQGNSA come from the germline V gene. V was clipped by 2 bases and J by 2 bases, with 13 bases between them. This CDR3 has 15 amino acids. CDR3 region: CASSLSSRATYEQYF. In nucleotides, the CDR3 is TGTGCCAGCAGCTTATCCTCCCGGGCCACCTACGAGCAGTACTTC.

This clone was seen a handful of times. This chain connects TRBV6-4 to TRBJ1-6; D gene uncertain. Germline lookup yields CDR1 MRHNA and CDR2 SNTAGT. This CDR3 is 12 amino acids long. V lost 2 bases and J 6 bases, leaving 2 bases between the germline ends. The CDR3 region is CASSDSNSPLHF. Here the CDR3 DNA reads TGTGCCAGCAGTGACAGTAATTCACCCCTCCACTTT.

The CDR3 here is CASNVGTGANTGELFF. CDR3 coding DNA: TGTGCCAGCAACGTAGGGACAGGGGCCAACACCGGGGAGCTGTTTTTT. V gene TRBV7-2 combines with J gene TRBJ2-2; 10 bases fit TRBD1. With 7 bases clipped from V and 2 bases from J, the junction kept 7 bases outside the gene matches. CDR3 length equals 16 residues. The germline V gene has CDR1 SGHTA and CDR2 FQGNSA.

V usage is TRBV2 and J usage is TRBJ1-5; D gene uncertain. Germline CDR1 is SNHLY and CDR2 is FYNNEI. The V and J ends lost 6 bases and 7 bases respectively, with 10 bases between them. The CDR3 runs 12 residues. The CDR3 sequence is CASRERVQPQHF. The CDR3 DNA reads as TGTGCCAGCAGAGAAAGGGTACAGCCCCAGCATTTT.

The rearrangement uses TRBV29-1 and TRBJ1-1; D might be TRBD1 (5 bases). The CDR3 is made up of 18 amino acids. V gave up 6 bases and J gave up 5 bases, with 31 bases separating them. CDR1 SQVTM and CDR2 ANQGSEA come from the germline V gene. For the CDR3, the DNA is TGCAGCGTCCCGACATTTCATTCTAGGGGCCGGCAACAGACTGAAGCTTTCTTT. Protein product: CSVPTFHSRGRQQTEAFF.

The V call is TRBV9, the J call TRBJ2-7; D possibly corresponds to TRBD1 (6 bases). Germline lookup yields CDR1 SGDLS and CDR2 YYNGEE. V was cut by 0 bases and J by 4 bases, with 11 bases left in between. This CDR3 comprises 14 residues. The DNA for the CDR3 is TGTGCCAGCAGCGTAGAAGGTCAGGGGTACGAGCAGTACTTC. Protein sequence: CASSVEGQGYEQYF.

The table lists this clone with a few counts. The rearrangement joins TRBV6-5 to TRBJ1-4, with D possibly being TRBD1 (6 bases). The CDR3 totals 14 residues. CDR1 is MNHEY and CDR2 is SVGAGI in the germline V gene. Between the trimmed V and J ends, which lost 5 bases and 8 bases, there was a span of 15 bases. The CDR3 sequence is CASSPTYTGEKLFF. CDR3 in DNA: TGTGCCAGCAGTCCGACATATACAGGGGAAAAACTGTTTTTT.

A remark on this clone: The sample contains more than one DNA sequence encoding this CDR3. V is TRBV30 and J is TRBJ1-5; 9 bases align to TRBD1. Germline V gene data show CDR1 as GTSNPN and CDR2 as SVGIG (reference sequence). V lost 0 bases to trimming and J lost 4 bases; unmatched junction nucleotides: 1. This CDR3 comprises 14 residues. CDR3 DNA sequence: TGTGCCTGGAGTGTCGGGACAGGGAATCAGCCCCAGCATTTT. This codes for CAWSVGTGNQPQHF.

The V call is TRBV7-9, the J call TRBJ1-5; D uncertain. The CDR3 extends over 13 amino acids. V shed 3 bases and J shed 7 bases, with 10 bases lying between them. Germline V gene lookup returns CDR1 SEHNR and CDR2 FQNEAQ (reference sequence). CDR3 loop: CASSFEGRQPQHF. The CDR3 nucleotides read TGTGCCAGCAGCTTTGAGGGTAGACAGCCCCAGCATTTT.

This clone occurred once. The chain recombines TRBV5-6 with TRBJ2-1; 7 nucleotides match TRBD1. CDR1 and CDR2 from the germline V gene are SGHDT and YYEEEE. This CDR3 spans 16 amino acids. Germline trimming cut 4 bases from V and 2 bases from J; bases unmatched to any gene: 9. The CDR3 sequence is CASSKTTGSAYNEQFF. CDR3 DNA sequence: TGTGCCAGCAGCAAGACGACAGGGTCCGCCTACAATGAGCAGTTCTTC.